The source of this TCR beta chain is a study of CD8+ T cells in alopecia areata. RNA, once extracted, was reverse transcribed into cDNA for use as the sequencing template. The data were produced by immunoSEQ multiplex PCR, yet TCRdb's version contains in-frame clones alone and is incomplete. The repertoire holds 200,000 or so clones, with 58% as singletons. The CDR3 length is 11 residues. CDR1 is MDHEN and CDR2 is SYDVKM in the germline V gene. V lost 5 bases, J lost 5 bases, and 7 bases lay in between. Treatment reported: oral pan-JAK inhibitor, 5-10 mg twice daily. The sequences come from CD4+ T cells sorted from blood, collected at week 24, from a patient treated with tofacitinib. This sequence joins TRBV28 and TRBJ2-7, with no clear D. This TCR was sampled from a human donor with alopecia areata. As DNA, the CDR3 is TGTGCCAGCAGTACCGCCCACGAGCAGTACTTC. Encoded protein: CASSTAHEQYF. The complete variable domain, with remaining parts taken from reference TRBV28 and TRBJ2-7, reads DVKVTQSSRYLVKRTGEKVFLECVQDMDHENMFWYRQDPGLGLRLIYFSYDVKMKEKGDIPEGYSVSREKKERFSLILESASTNQTSMYLCASSTAHEQYFGPGTRLTVT.